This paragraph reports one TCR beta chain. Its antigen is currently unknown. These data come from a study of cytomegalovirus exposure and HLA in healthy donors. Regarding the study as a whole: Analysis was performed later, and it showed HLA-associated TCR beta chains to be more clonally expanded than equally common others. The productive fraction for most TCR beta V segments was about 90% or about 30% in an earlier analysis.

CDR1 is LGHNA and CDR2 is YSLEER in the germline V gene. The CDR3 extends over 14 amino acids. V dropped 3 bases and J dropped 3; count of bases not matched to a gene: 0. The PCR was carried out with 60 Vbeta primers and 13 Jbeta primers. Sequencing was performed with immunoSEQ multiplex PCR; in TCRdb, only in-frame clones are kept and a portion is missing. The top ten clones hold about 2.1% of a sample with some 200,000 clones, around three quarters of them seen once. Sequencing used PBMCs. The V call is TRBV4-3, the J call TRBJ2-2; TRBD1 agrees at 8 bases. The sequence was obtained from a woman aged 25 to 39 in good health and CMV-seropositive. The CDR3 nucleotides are TGCGCCAGCAGCCAGGACAGGGACACCGGGGAGCTGTTTTTT. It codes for CASSQDRDTGELFF.